One and the same sample provided the 28 T cell receptor delta chains below, sequenced in a study of gamma delta lymphoproliferative disorders and STAT genes. Sequencing used genomic DNA taken from PBMCs of patients and controls. TCRdb re-called the multiplex PCR reads via CATT. The table records about 1,300 delta-chain clones, 0.8% to 0.9% of them present only once. Sequencing was performed on blood. Source of these receptors: a human donor in good health.

At least ten counts were recorded for this clone. A far larger clone is only one base removed, so a read error is likely. Distinct nucleotide sequences in the sample also encode this CDR3. The genes are TRDV2 and TRDJ3; a weak D match, TRDD3 (6 bases). Germline CDR1 is GEAIGNYY and CDR2 is EKD. The CDR3 is made up of 19 amino acids. For the CDR3, the DNA is TGTGCCTGTGACTCCACCGTGGGGGGGGTCTCCTGGGACACCCGACAGATGTTCTTC. Amino acids: CACDSTVGGVSWDTRQMFF.

The sample holds a few counts of this clone. The protein in TCRdb stems from a much larger clone and differs at residue 7 from this DNA's translation, likely a read error; here the protein is translated from the DNA. The V and J genes are TRDV2 and TRDJ1; TRDD3 aligns across 12 bases. V shed 2 bases, J shed 4 bases, and the junction held 31 bases outside the gene matches. Germline V CDR1 and CDR2: GEAIGNYY, EKD. The CDR3 contains 24 residues. The CDR3 is CACDSLIWGIRDQGEGWALDKLIF. CDR3 in DNA: TGTGCCTGTGACAGCCTTATCTGGGGGATACGCGATCAGGGCGAAGGTTGGGCGCTCGATAAACTCATCTTT.

In this sample, this clone turned up a few times. The V gene remains uncalled, whereas the J gene is TRDJ1. The CDR3 runs 14 residues. This CDR3 is CASLWVEGPDKLIF. The CDR3, as DNA: TGTGCCTCCCTATGGGTGGAGGGCCCCGATAAACTCATCTTT.

This clone has only a few counts. One base separates it from a far larger clone, so it is likely a read error. Within the sample, other DNA sequences also encode this same CDR3. The rearrangement uses TRDV3 and TRDJ1, with a tentative D call TRDD3 (5 bases). CDR3 length: 19 residues. V dropped 3 bases and J dropped 0 bases, with 29 bases sitting between them. Germline V CDR1 and CDR2: TVYSNPD, GDNSRS (reference sequence). The CDR3 sequence: CAFSCYNLLGGAYTDKLIF. Here the CDR3 DNA reads TGTGCCTTCTCTTGCTATAATTTACTAGGGGGGGCGTACACCGATAAACTCATCTTT.

This clone was found a few times. TCRdb attributes to this sequence the protein of a much larger clone, which differs from the DNA translation at residue 5; a read error is likely, and the protein displayed is translated from the DNA. Other DNA variants within this sample encode the same CDR3. The rearrangement uses TRDV2 and TRDJ1; 13 bases align to TRDD3. Per the germline V gene, CDR1 is GEAIGNYY and CDR2 is EKD. Trimming cost V 3 bases and J 2 bases; bases outside gene matches: 11. CDR3 length: 18 residues. This CDR3 reads CACDVLLGDTDLTDKLIF. The DNA for the CDR3 is TGTGCCTGTGACGTGCTACTGGGGGATACGGACTTAACCGATAAACTCATCTTT.

To note about this clone: A far larger clone is just one base off, so this is likely a read error. The same CDR3 is also encoded by other DNA sequences in this sample. This chain links TRDV1 with TRDJ1, with 8 bases lining up with TRDD3. The germline V gene encodes CDR1 TSWWSYY and CDR2 QGS. The CDR3 has 24 residues. The CDR3 region has the DNA TGTGCTCTCGGGGAATATTTGGTCGCCAATTTCATAACTGGGGGCCCGAAGTACACCGATAAACTCATCTTT. It encodes CALGEYLVANFITGGPKYTDKLIF.

Of note for this clone: Given a far larger clone just one base away, this is likely a sequencing read error. The same CDR3 also results from other DNA sequences found in this sample. The genes are TRDV1 and TRDJ1, with TRDD3 identical over 10 bases. The CDR3 spans 24 residues. CDR1 is TSWWSYY and CDR2 is QGS in the germline V gene. This chain's CDR3 is CALGERPVPLPIVWGIPDTDKLIF. In DNA form, the CDR3 reads TGCGCTCTTGGGGAACGGCCCGTCCCCCTTCCTATTGTTTGGGGGATACCGGATACCGATAAACTCATCTTT.

This clone was recorded at least ten times. A far larger clone is just one base off, so this is likely a read error. The chain has TRDV2 and TRDJ1; 13 bases align to TRDD3. Germline CDR1 GEAIGNYY, CDR2 EKD. The CDR3 is made up of 24 amino acids. CDR3 sequence: CACDSLNWGIRDQGEGWALDKPIF. As DNA, the CDR3 is TGTGCCTGTGACAGCCTTAACTGGGGGATACGCGATCAGGGCGAAGGTTGGGCGCTCGATAAACCCATCTTT.

Turning to this clone: TCRdb's listed protein matches a much larger clone and diverges from this DNA's translation at residue 4, likely through a read error; the protein shown comes from the DNA. V usage is TRDV1 and J usage is TRDJ1; 9 nucleotides agree with TRDD3. V trimming: 8 bases; J trimming: 7 bases; junction bases outside the gene matches: 32. CDR1 is TSWWSYY, CDR2 QGS, per germline. The CDR3 consists of 21 residues. The CDR3 DNA reads TGTGCTCTTAGGCAACCCTTGCCACATCCCCTGAGACTGGGGGACCCCTCTAAACTCATCTTT. Amino acid sequence: CALRQPLPHPLRLGDPSKLIF.

Concerning this clone: The translation of this DNA and the TCRdb protein of a much larger clone differ at residue 11, probably owing to a read error; the protein shown here is translated from the DNA. The genes are TRDV2 and TRDJ1; no definite D call. The CDR3 extends over 15 amino acids. Germline assignment: CDR1 GEAIGNYY and CDR2 EKD. As DNA, the CDR3 is TGTGCCTGTGACCGAGTTGGACCGTACACCGTTAAACTCATCTTT. As protein: CACDRVGPYTVKLIF.

This clone has at least ten counts. The translation of this DNA and the TCRdb protein of a much larger clone differ at residue 5, probably owing to a read error; the protein shown here is translated from the DNA. The same CDR3 can be traced to other DNA sequences in this sample. This chain links TRDV2 with TRDJ1; TRDD3 aligns across 13 bases. The CDR3 totals 17 residues. Germline assignment: CDR1 GEAIGNYY and CDR2 EKD. J was trimmed by 0 bases and V by 3 bases; bases with no gene match: 6. The CDR3 region has the DNA TGTGCCTGTGACGCGCTACTGGGGGATACGCACACCGATAAACTCATCTTT. It specifies CACDALLGDTHTDKLIF.

This clone was seen ten or more times. The TCRdb protein comes from a much larger clone and disagrees with this DNA's translation at residue 17, likely due to a read error; the protein given here is derived from the DNA. The chain carries TRDV1 and TRDJ1, with D unclear. Germline V lookup: CDR1 TSWWSYY, CDR2 QGS. CDR3 length: 19 amino acids. The DNA for the CDR3 is TGTGCTCTTGGGCCTTACCTGTACGTTTTGGTTCCGTACACCGATAAATTCATCTTT. Amino acids: CALGPYLYVLVPYTDKFIF.

As to this clone: A far larger clone is only one base removed, so a read error is likely. V gene TRDV2 combines with J gene TRDJ1, with 13 bases fitting TRDD3. The CDR3 spans 24 residues. Germline CDR1 and CDR2: GEAIGNYY and EKD. V dropped 2 bases and J dropped 4; count of bases not matched to a gene: 30. The CDR3 spells CACDSLNWGIRDQGGGWALDKLIF. The CDR3 nucleotides are TGTGCCTGTGACAGCCTTAACTGGGGGATACGCGATCAGGGCGGAGGTTGGGCGCTCGATAAACTCATCTTT.

Worth noting for this clone: A far larger clone differs by one base, so this is likely a read error. Other DNA sequences in the sample encode the same CDR3. This chain links TRDV2 with TRDJ1; 8 nucleotides match TRDD3. The germline V gene has CDR1 GEAIGNYY and CDR2 EKD. The CDR3 is made up of 15 amino acids. The CDR3 is CACVTGGIWTDKLIF. For the CDR3, the DNA is TGTGCCTGTGTAACTGGGGGGATATGGACCGACAAACTCATCTTT.

This clone occurred a few times. The protein in TCRdb stems from a much larger clone and differs at residue 22 from this DNA's translation, likely a read error; here the protein is translated from the DNA. The J gene is TRDJ3, the V gene TRDV1; D is perhaps TRDD3 (5 bases). The CDR3 is 27 amino acids. Germline-derived CDR1 and CDR2 are TSWWSYY and QGS. This CDR3 reads CALGPGPHYVFSRGFQMTSWDARQMFF. In DNA form, the CDR3 reads TGTGCTCTTGGCCCCGGGCCCCACTACGTTTTTTCGAGGGGGTTTCAAATGACCTCCTGGGACGCCCGACAGATGTTTTTC.

This clone was seen a few times. This likely stems from a read error, as it lies one base from a far larger clone. Other nucleotide sequences from this sample produce the same CDR3. J is TRDJ1 and V is TRDV2; 7 bases are shared with TRDD3. The V gene end was trimmed by 0 bases and the J gene end by 2 bases; junction bases not matched to a gene: 14. The CDR3 is 18 amino acids. Germline assignment: CDR1 GEAIGNYY and CDR2 EKD. The CDR3 nucleotides are TGTGCCTGTGACACCCTATTGGGGGACCCCTTCTTGACCGATAAACTCATCTTT. Residues: CACDTLLGDPFLTDKLIF.

In its sample, this clone is medium-sized. This is likely an artifact of a read error, given a far larger clone one base away. This chain links TRDV2 with TRDJ1; 9 bases match TRDD3. This CDR3 spans 18 amino acids. V trimming: 0 bases; J trimming: 2 bases; junction bases outside the gene matches: 12. From germline, CDR1 is GEAIGNYY and CDR2 EKD. The CDR3 bases are TGTGCCTGTGACACCCTACTGGGGGACCCCCTCTTGACCGATAAACTCATCTTT. Protein sequence: CACDTLLGDPLLTDKLIF.

In this sample, this clone turned up many times. This DNA's translation and the protein TCRdb lists, from a much larger clone, do not match at residue 15, likely due to a read error; the protein shown is translated from the DNA. This chain links TRDV2 with TRDJ1, with TRDD2 as a possible D gene (5 bases). Germline V gene data show CDR1 as GEAIGNYY and CDR2 as EKD. V dropped 1 base and J dropped 3 bases, with 29 bases sitting between them. The CDR3 extends over 20 amino acids. The CDR3 sequence is CACDTMSSYGANYYADKLIF. The CDR3 coding sequence is TGTGCCTGTGACACTATGAGCTCCTATGGAGCCAACTATTACGCCGATAAACTCATCTTT.

As concerns this clone: TCRdb's entry gives the protein of a much larger clone, which mismatches this DNA's translation at residue 7, likely from a read error; the protein reported here is translated from the DNA. The chain employs TRDV2 and TRDJ3, with a weak D call TRDD3 (5 bases). Trimming pared 3 bases from V and 0 bases from J, leaving 17 bases between. Germline CDR1 and CDR2: GEAIGNYY and EKD. CDR3 length: 19 residues. The CDR3 DNA sequence: TGTGCCTGTGACTCCACCGCGGGGGGGGTCTCCTGGGACACCCGACAGATGTTTTTC. This encodes CACDSTAGGVSWDTRQMFF.

Only a few counts were recorded for this clone. TCRdb's protein for this DNA is that of a much larger clone and differs from the translation at residue 14, likely a read error; the protein shown is the DNA translation. The chain employs TRDV2 and TRDJ1; 13 bases are shared with TRDD3. This CDR3 has 18 amino acids. Per the germline V gene, CDR1 is GEAIGNYY and CDR2 is EKD. The chain's CDR3 is CACDALLGDTDLTEKLIF. The CDR3 DNA follows: TGTGCCTGTGACGCCCTACTGGGGGATACGGACTTAACCGAAAAACTCATCTTT.

This clone came up a few times. For this DNA, TCRdb reports the protein of a much larger clone, which diverges at residue 23, most likely from a read error; the protein presented here is translated directly from the DNA. The sample carries other DNA sequences with the same CDR3. The gene calls are TRDV2 and TRDJ1; 13 nucleotides align to TRDD3. The CDR3 has 24 residues. The V gene's germline CDR1 is GEAIGNYY and CDR2 EKD. The CDR3 here is CACDSLNWGIRDQGEGWALDKLTF. CDR3 in DNA: TGTGCCTGTGACAGCCTTAACTGGGGGATACGCGATCAGGGCGAAGGTTGGGCGCTCGATAAACTCACCTTT.

This clone was recorded many times. This likely came from a read error, as a far larger clone is one base away. Other nucleotide sequences in the sample specify the same CDR3. The J gene is TRDJ1, the V gene TRDV2; 8 bases fit TRDD3. Germline CDR1 GEAIGNYY, CDR2 EKD. This CDR3 contains 16 residues. CDR3: CACDTLGEMYTDKLIF. The CDR3 DNA reads as TGTGCCTGCGACACTCTGGGGGAAATGTACACCGATAAACTCATCTTT.

As to this clone: TCRdb records a much larger clone's protein for this DNA, with a difference at residue 15 that likely arises from a read error; the protein given is the translation of the DNA. Other DNA sequences in this sample translate to the same CDR3. The chain joins TRDV1 to TRDJ1; D is undetermined. The germline CDR1 and CDR2 sequences are TSWWSYY and QGS. The CDR3 is 19 residues long. The CDR3 spells CALGPYLYVLVPYTEKLIF. CDR3 nucleotides: TGTGCTCTTGGGCCTTACCTGTACGTTTTGGTTCCGTACACCGAGAAACTCATCTTT.

This clone was picked up many times. This likely came from a read error, as a far larger clone is one base away. This sample also contains other DNA sequences that code for the same CDR3. The CDR3 sequence is CACDVLLGDTHTDKLIF. The CDR3 DNA reads TGTGCCTGTGACGTGCTGCTGGGGGATACGCACACCGATAAACTCATCTTT. The chain is built from TRDV2 and TRDJ1, with TRDD3 matching 12 bases. V lost 3 bases to trimming and J lost 0 bases; unmatched junction nucleotides: 7. Looked up from germline, CDR1 is GEAIGNYY and CDR2 is EKD. The CDR3 is made up of 17 amino acids.

This clone was counted at least ten times. TCRdb has a much larger clone's protein, which differs at residue 10 from the translation of this DNA, likely because of a read error; what is shown is the protein translated from the DNA. The rearrangement uses TRDV1 and TRDJ1; TRDD3 agrees at 11 bases. The CDR3 consists of 20 residues. The germline V gene has CDR1 TSWWSYY and CDR2 QGS. After removal of 0 bases from V and 4 bases from J, the junction contained 16 bases not matched to a gene. CDR3 bases: TGTGCTCTTGGGGAACTAGAATACCCTCACCGTACTGGGGGATACGATAAACTCATCTTT. Translation: CALGELEYPHRTGGYDKLIF.

This clone was picked up a small number of times. TCRdb lists the protein of a much larger clone for this DNA, which differs at residue 11, so this is likely a read error; the protein given here is translated from the DNA itself. This chain links TRDV1 with TRDJ1; the match to TRDD3 covers 8 bases. V shed 2 bases, J shed 0 bases, and the junction held 29 bases outside the gene matches. CDR1 is TSWWSYY and CDR2 is QGS in the germline V gene. This CDR3 region has 24 residues. The CDR3 region has the DNA TGTGCTCTTGGGGAATATTTGGTCGCCAATTCCATAACTGGGGGCCCGAAGTACACCGATAAACTCATCTTT. It translates to CALGEYLVANSITGGPKYTDKLIF.

To note about this clone: The TCRdb protein comes from a much larger clone and disagrees with this DNA's translation at residue 15, likely due to a read error; the protein given here is derived from the DNA. The rearrangement uses TRDV1 and TRDJ1, with 10 bases aligning to TRDD3. The CDR3 sequence is 20 residues long. The germline V gene has CDR1 TSWWSYY and CDR2 QGS. Losses at the gene ends were 0 bases for V and 4 bases for J; bases not matched to a gene: 17. CDR3 residues: CALGELEYPRRTGGCDKLIF. CDR3 nucleotide sequence: TGTGCTCTTGGGGAACTAGAATACCCTCGCCGTACTGGGGGATGCGATAAACTCATCTTT.

This clone appeared a few times. TCRdb assigns this DNA the protein of a much larger clone, which departs from its translation at residue 16; this likely reflects a read error, and the protein shown comes from translating the DNA. The chain carries TRDV1 and TRDJ1; 12 bases match TRDD3. Germline CDR1 reads TSWWSYY; CDR2 reads QGS. This CDR3 spans 17 amino acids. The CDR3 loop reads CALGVTYTGGYTDKLTF. For the CDR3, the DNA is TGTGCTCTTGGGGTGACCTACACTGGGGGATACACCGATAAACTCACCTTT.